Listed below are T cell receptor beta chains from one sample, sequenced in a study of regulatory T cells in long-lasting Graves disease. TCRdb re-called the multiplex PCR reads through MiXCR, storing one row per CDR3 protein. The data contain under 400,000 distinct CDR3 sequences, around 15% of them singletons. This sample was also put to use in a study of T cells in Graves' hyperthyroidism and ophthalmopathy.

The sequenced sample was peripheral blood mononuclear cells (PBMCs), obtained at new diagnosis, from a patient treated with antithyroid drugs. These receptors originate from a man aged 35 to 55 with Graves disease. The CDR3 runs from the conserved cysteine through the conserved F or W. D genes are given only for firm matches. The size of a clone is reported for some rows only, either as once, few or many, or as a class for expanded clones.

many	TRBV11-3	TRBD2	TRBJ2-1	CASSLGPSGGMVNEQFF	TGTGCCAGCAGCTTAGGGCCTAGCGGGGGAATGGTCAATGAGCAGTTCTTC
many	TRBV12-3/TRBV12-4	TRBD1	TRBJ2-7	CASSRTGSSGQYF	TGTGCCAGCAGCCGGACAGGGAGTTCTGGGCAGTACTTC
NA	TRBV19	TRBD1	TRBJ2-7	CASSDRGRSYEQYF	TGTGCCAGTAGCGACAGGGGGCGATCCTACGAGCAGTACTTC
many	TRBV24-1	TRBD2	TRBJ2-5	CATSHPGLAGEGETQYF	TGTGCCACCAGCCACCCGGGGCTAGCGGGGGAAGGAGAGACCCAGTACTTC
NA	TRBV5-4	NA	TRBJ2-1	CASSFMGARDEQFF	TGTGCCAGCAGCTTTATGGGGGCTCGCGATGAGCAGTTCTTC
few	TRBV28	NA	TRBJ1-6	CASSFAGRYNSPLHF	TGTGCCAGCAGTTTTGCCGGACGGTATAATTCACCCCTCCACTTT
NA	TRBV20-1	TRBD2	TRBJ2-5	CSAQLAVQETQYF	TGCAGTGCCCAACTAGCGGTCCAAGAGACCCAGTACTTC
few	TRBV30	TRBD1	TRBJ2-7	CAWSVRDSEYF	TGTGCCTGGAGTGTCCGGGACAGTGAGTACTTC
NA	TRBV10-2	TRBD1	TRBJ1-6	CASRSGQVYNSPLHF	TGCGCCAGCAGGAGCGGACAGGTCTATAACTCACCCCTCCACTTT
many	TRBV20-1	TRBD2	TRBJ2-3	CSVKRGPSTDTQYF	TGCAGTGTTAAGCGGGGGCCAAGCACAGATACGCAGTATTTT
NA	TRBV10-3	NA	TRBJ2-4	CAISESGGTKNIQYF	TGTGCCATCAGTGAGTCTGGGGGTACAAAAAACATTCAGTACTTC
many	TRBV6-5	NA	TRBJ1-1	CASSYAGTEAFF	TGTGCCAGCAGTTACGCCGGCACTGAAGCTTTCTTT
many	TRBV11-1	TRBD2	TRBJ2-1	CASSLLAGEEFF	TGTGCCAGCAGCCTACTAGCGGGGGAGGAGTTCTTC
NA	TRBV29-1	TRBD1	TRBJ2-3	CSVEAQGARDTDTQYF	TGCAGCGTTGAAGCTCAGGGGGCGCGCGACACAGATACGCAGTATTTT
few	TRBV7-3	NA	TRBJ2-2	CASRVQNSGELFF	TGTGCCAGCAGGGTACAAAACTCCGGGGAGCTGTTTTTT
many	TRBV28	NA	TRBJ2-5	CASTSGQIQETQYF	TGTGCCAGCACGTCTGGACAGATCCAAGAGACCCAGTACTTC
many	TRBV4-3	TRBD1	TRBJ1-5	CASSQDAGGNQPQHF	TGCGCCAGCAGCCAAGATGCAGGGGGAAATCAGCCCCAGCATTTT
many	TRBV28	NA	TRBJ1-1	CASSLVSVWNTEAFF	TGTGCCAGCAGTTTAGTTTCGGTTTGGAACACTGAAGCTTTCTTT
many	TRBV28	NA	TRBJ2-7	CASSLIPPSYEQYF	TGTGCCAGCAGTTTAATCCCCCCTTCCTACGAGCAGTACTTC
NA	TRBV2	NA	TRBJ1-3	CASTDSSGNTIYF	TGTGCCAGCACCGATAGCTCTGGAAACACCATATATTTT
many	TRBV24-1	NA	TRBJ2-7	CATMGSGTNEQYF	TGTGCCACCATGGGTTCGGGGACGAACGAGCAGTACTTC
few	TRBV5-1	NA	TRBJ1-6	CASSPGTDSPLHF	TGCGCCAGCAGCCCAGGTACAGATTCACCCCTCCACTTT
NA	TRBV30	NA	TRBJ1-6	CAWRLKGDGSPLHF	TGTGCCTGGAGATTGAAGGGGGATGGTTCACCCCTCCACTTT
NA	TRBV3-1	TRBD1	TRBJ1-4	CASSQKQGVYEKLFF	TGTGCCAGCAGCCAAAAACAGGGGGTCTATGAAAAACTGTTTTTT
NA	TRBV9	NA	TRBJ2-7	CASSKGTTPYEQYF	TGTGCCAGCAGTAAAGGGACAACCCCCTACGAGCAGTACTTC
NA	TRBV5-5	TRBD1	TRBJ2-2	CASSLRTGGASYTGELFF	TGTGCCAGCAGCTTACGGACAGGGGGCGCGAGTTACACCGGGGAGCTGTTTTTT
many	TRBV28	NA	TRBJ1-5	CASSPRGGIRNQPQHF	TGTGCCAGCAGTCCCCGGGGGGGTATTCGTAATCAGCCCCAGCATTTT
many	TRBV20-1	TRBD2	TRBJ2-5	CSATSGGANQETQYF	TGCAGTGCTACTAGCGGGGGGGCGAACCAAGAGACCCAGTACTTC
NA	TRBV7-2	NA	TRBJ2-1	CASSRNSGGRYEQFF	TGTGCCAGCAGCCGGAATTCGGGGGGCCGGTACGAGCAGTTCTTC
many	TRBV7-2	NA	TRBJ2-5	CASSNQKGPGETQYF	TGTGCCAGCAGTAATCAGAAGGGACCAGGAGAGACCCAGTACTTC
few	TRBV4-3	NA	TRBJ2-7	CASSQDRAGYEQYF	TGCGCCAGCAGCCAAGATCGAGCGGGTTACGAGCAGTACTTC
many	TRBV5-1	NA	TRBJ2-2	CASSTLQGGSTGELFF	TGCGCCAGCAGCACCCTACAGGGAGGGTCCACCGGGGAGCTGTTTTTT
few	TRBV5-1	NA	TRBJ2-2	CASSLAGDGELFF	TGCGCCAGCAGCTTGGCGGGGGACGGGGAGCTGTTTTTT
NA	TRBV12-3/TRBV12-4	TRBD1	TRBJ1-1	CASSWGTGGRNTEAFF	TGTGCCAGCAGTTGGGGGACAGGGGGCCGGAACACTGAAGCTTTCTTT
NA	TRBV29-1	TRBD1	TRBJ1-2	CSVEARGTGNGYTF	TGCAGCGTTGAAGCAAGGGGGACAGGGAATGGCTACACCTTC
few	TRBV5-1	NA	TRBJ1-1	CASSWSTNANTEAFF	TGCGCCAGCAGTTGGTCGACGAACGCGAACACTGAAGCTTTCTTT
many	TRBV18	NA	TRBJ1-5	CASSLYGQLPGNQPQHF	TGTGCCAGCTCGCTATATGGACAGCTCCCCGGCAATCAGCCCCAGCATTTT
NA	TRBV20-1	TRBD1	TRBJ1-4	CSARELTGGYEKLFF	TGCAGTGCTAGAGAACTGACAGGGGGATATGAAAAACTGTTTTTT
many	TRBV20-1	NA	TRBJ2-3	CSALPPPPTDTQYF	TGCAGTGCTTTGCCGCCCCCCCCCACAGATACGCAGTATTTT
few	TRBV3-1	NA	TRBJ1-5	CASSQGPHPNQPQHF	TGTGCCAGCAGCCAAGGTCCACACCCGAATCAGCCCCAGCATTTT
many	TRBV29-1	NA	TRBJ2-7	CSVEVGSEYEQYF	TGCAGCGTTGAAGTGGGCAGCGAATACGAGCAGTACTTC